The clone carrying this TCR beta chain appeared a few times. Its specificity is unknown. The entry originates in a study of T cell repertoires in cytomegalovirus infection. Study-wide background: It can be stated that public TCR beta signatures indicated CMV infection as well as a matching HLA type. Study-wide results and caveats: The study identified carriers of CMV plus the relevant HLA from cumulative public TCR beta family frequency. What dominated the ex vivo response were HLA-C-restricted CMV-specific TCR beta clonotypes.

Trimming took 7 bases from V and 8 from J, leaving 17 bases between them. The CDR3 contains 13 residues. Each CDR3 protein is one row after TCRdb ran MiXCR on the reads. Of around 310,000 distinct CDR3 sequences listed, roughly a sixth were seen once; the top ten hold 9.5% to 15%. The sequenced sample consisted of PBMCs. The TCR was taken from a human donor in good health (CMV status not recorded). Some clones in this sample may be carry-over from other donors' samples. The chain has TRBV12-3 or TRBV12-4 and TRBJ1-1, with D perhaps TRBD1 (5 bases). The DNA for the CDR3 is TGTGCCAGCACCGCCCGGGGCTTGGGGGAAGCTTTCTTT. It is translated as CASTARGLGEAFF.